The entry that follows covers one TCR beta chain sequence. The sample belongs to a study of T cell changes during pregnancy in multiple sclerosis. There are 13 residues in the CDR3. The V gene end was trimmed by 10 bases and the J gene end by 2 bases; junction bases not matched to a gene: 6. Germline V gene data show CDR1 as SGHTA and CDR2 as FQGNSA. The method was immunoSEQ multiplex PCR; TCRdb's version includes in-frame clones alone and lacks a portion of them. The sample comprises some 60,000 clones, around 90% of which are singletons, and approximately 6.5% rests with the top ten. The sample here was peripheral blood, taken in the third trimester of pregnancy. This TCR was recovered from a female donor in good health, enrolled as a control in a pregnancy study. The chain couples TRBV7-2 to TRBJ2-3, with 7 bases identical to TRBD2. CDR3 residues: CATAGTTTDTQYF. CDR3 nucleotide sequence: TGTGCCACCGCCGGGACTACCACAGATACGCAGTATTTT.